A single sample gave rise to the 10 T cell receptor beta chains below, sequenced in a study of T cell responses to AZD1222 COVID-19 vaccine. Data came from immunoSEQ multiplex PCR; TCRdb stores just in-frame clones and leaves some out. Found here are about 110,000 clones, approximately 91% of them singletons; the top ten hold around 7.5%. The material was peripheral blood, obtained on day 0 of AZD1222 vaccination. These receptors originate from an adult in good health.

The CDR3, as DNA: TGTGCCAGCAGTGACTGGCAGCGGGAGGGGACCCAGTACTTC. As protein: CASSDWQREGTQYF. V gene TRBV25-1 combines with J gene TRBJ2-5; 10 nucleotides align to TRBD2. Germline CDR1 is MGHDK and CDR2 is SYGVNS. Unmatched junction bases numbered 5, after V lost 3 bases and J lost 7 bases. This CDR3 comprises 14 residues.

The V and J genes are TRBV18 and TRBJ1-4; 7 positions agree with TRBD1. The germline gives CDR1 KGHSH, CDR2 LQKENI. CDR3 length: 14 amino acids. V gave up 3 bases and J gave up 7 bases; unmatched junction bases: 5. CDR3 protein: CASSPPSGGEKLFF. CDR3 nucleotide sequence: TGTGCCAGCTCACCTCCTTCAGGGGGTGAAAAACTGTTTTTT.

V is TRBV19 and J is TRBJ1-1; no firm D call. Germline V gene data show CDR1 as LNHDA and CDR2 as SQIVND (reference sequence). V lost 4 bases and J 8 bases, leaving 11 bases between the germline ends. CDR3 length: 12 residues. This CDR3 reads CASSTPYREAFF. For the CDR3, the DNA is TGTGCCAGTAGTACCCCTTACAGAGAAGCTTTCTTT.

This clone was observed once. This sequence joins TRBV5-1 and TRBJ1-4; D unclear. V was shortened by 4 bases and J by 6 bases, with 16 bases between the two germline ends. CDR1 and CDR2 from the germline V gene are SGHRS and YFSETQ. The CDR3 covers 15 residues. In DNA form, the CDR3 reads TGCGCCAGCAGCGTCTCCAGGTTACCAGATGAAAAACTGTTTTTT. This translates into CASSVSRLPDEKLFF.

The chain links TRBV6-5 to TRBJ1-2; D unresolved. The CDR3 length is 13 residues. V lost 0 bases, J lost 5 bases, and 7 bases lay in between. Germline V gene data show CDR1 as MNHEY and CDR2 as SVGAGI. The CDR3 loop is CASSYSKDYGYTF. The CDR3 coding sequence is TGTGCCAGCAGTTACTCTAAGGATTATGGCTACACCTTC.

This sequence joins TRBV11-3 and TRBJ2-2; 7 bases match TRBD1. The germline CDR1 and CDR2 sequences are SGHNT and YENEEA. This CDR3 comprises 14 residues. The ends lost 5 bases at V and 3 bases at J; junction bases unmatched: 3. This CDR3 reads CASSPGTDTGELFF. CDR3 in DNA: TGTGCCAGCAGCCCCGGGACAGACACCGGGGAGCTGTTTTTT. The whole variable domain, filled in from reference TRBV11-3 and TRBJ2-2, reads EAGVVQSPRYKIIEKKQPVAFWCNPISGHNTLYWYLQNLGQGPELLIRYENEEAVDDSQLPKDRFSAERLKGVDSTLKIQPAELGDSAVYLCASSPGTDTGELFFGEGSRLTVL.

The chain links TRBV6-5 to TRBJ2-7; D might be TRBD1 (6 bases). The germline V and J ends were trimmed by 9 bases and 4 bases, with 16 bases remaining between them. CDR3 length: 13 amino acids. Germline V gives CDR1 MNHEY, CDR2 SVGAGI. The CDR3 reads CASSWQGKYEQYF. CDR3 DNA sequence: TGTGCCAGTAGCTGGCAGGGGAAGTACGAGCAGTACTTC.

This clone showed up just once. In DNA, the CDR3 is TGTGCCAGCAGCTTAGGACAAGACTATGGCTACACCTTC. It specifies CASSLGQDYGYTF. The chain joins TRBV7-2 to TRBJ1-2; D remains unclear. The CDR3 consists of 13 residues. Trimming took off 1 base at V and 3 bases at J, with 6 bases between the two ends. Germline V CDR1 and CDR2: SGHTA, FQGNSA.

J is TRBJ1-1 and V is TRBV19; D perhaps matches TRBD1 (6 bases). Germline CDR1 and CDR2: LNHDA and SQIVND (reference sequence). This CDR3 is built from 13 residues. Deletions cut 6 bases from V and 4 bases from J, with 12 bases between. The chain's CDR3 is CASRPNRVTEAFF. CDR3 in DNA: TGTGCCAGTAGACCCAACAGGGTCACTGAAGCTTTCTTT.

This chain links TRBV30 with TRBJ1-1, with unresolved D. V was cut by 0 bases and J by 4 bases, with 15 bases left in between. The CDR3 has 15 amino acids. Germline V gives CDR1 GTSNPN, CDR2 SVGIG (reference sequence). DNA of the CDR3: TGTGCCTGGAGTGTACGTGAGGGCTGGGGCACTGAAGCTTTCTTT. Protein product: CAWSVREGWGTEAFF. The full variable domain, its missing parts supplied by reference TRBV30 and TRBJ1-1, is SQTIHQWPATLVQPVGSPLSLECTVEGTSNPNLYWYRQAAGRGLQLLFYSVGIGQISSEVPQNLSASRPQDRQFILSSKKLLLSDSGFYLCAWSVREGWGTEAFFGQGTRLTVV.